Following are 3 T cell receptor beta chains from one sample sequenced in a study of T cells in Graves' hyperthyroidism and ophthalmopathy. The source material, RNA transcripts, was used to amplify TCR beta CDR3 regions. A set of HTBI primers served as the primers for a first-round RT-PCR of the TCR CDR3. TCRdb called the multiplex PCR reads again in MiXCR, with one record for every CDR3 protein. The repertoire holds about 710,000 distinct CDR3 sequences, with around 17% as singletons. The sequenced material came from blood. Receptors were obtained from a man between 18 and 35 years old with Graves' hyperthyroidism.

This clonotype showed up just a few times. Here the CDR3 DNA reads TGTGCCATCAGCGAGCCGGGCCAGACGCAGTATTTT. Translated: CAISEPGQTQYF. The gene calls are TRBV10-3 and TRBJ2-3; D is undetermined. The CDR3 runs to 12 residues. Trimming cost V 6 bases and J 9 bases, with 13 bases left between them. Per germline, CDR1 ENHRY and CDR2 SYGVKD.

This chain uses TRBV7-9 with TRBJ2-1, with D unclear. Trimming took 5 bases from V and 3 from J, leaving 14 bases between them. Germline V gene lookup returns CDR1 SEHNR and CDR2 FQNEAQ (reference sequence). This CDR3 has 15 amino acids. CDR3 in amino acids: CASSAPWPDYNEQFF. The CDR3 DNA is TGTGCCAGCAGCGCCCCGTGGCCTGACTACAATGAGCAGTTCTTC.

This chain joins TRBV5-1 and TRBJ2-3, with 8 bases lining up with TRBD2. Trimming took 4 bases from V and 0 from J; bases not matched to a gene: 10. This CDR3 contains 17 residues. Per the germline V gene, CDR1 is SGHRS and CDR2 is YFSETQ. The CDR3 region is CASSPGASGLSTDTQYF. CDR3 nucleotide sequence: TGCGCCAGCAGCCCCGGAGCTAGCGGGTTGAGCACAGATACGCAGTATTTT.